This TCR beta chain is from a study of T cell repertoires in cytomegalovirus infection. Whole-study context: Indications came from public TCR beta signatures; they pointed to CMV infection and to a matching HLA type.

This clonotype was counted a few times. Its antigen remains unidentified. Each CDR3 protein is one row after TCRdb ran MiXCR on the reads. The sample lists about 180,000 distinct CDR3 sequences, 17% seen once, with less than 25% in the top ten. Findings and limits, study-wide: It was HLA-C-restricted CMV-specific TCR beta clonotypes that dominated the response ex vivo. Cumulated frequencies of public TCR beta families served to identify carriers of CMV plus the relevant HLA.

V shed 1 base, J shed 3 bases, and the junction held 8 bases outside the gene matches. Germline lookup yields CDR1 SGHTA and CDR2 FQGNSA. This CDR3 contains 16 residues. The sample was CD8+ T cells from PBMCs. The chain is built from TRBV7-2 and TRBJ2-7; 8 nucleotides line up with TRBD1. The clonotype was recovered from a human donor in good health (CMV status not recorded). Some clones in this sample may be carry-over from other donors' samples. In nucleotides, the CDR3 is TGTGCCAGCAGCTTAGGGCCAGGGGGCGACCTCTACGAGCAGTACTTC. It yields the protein CASSLGPGGDLYEQYF.